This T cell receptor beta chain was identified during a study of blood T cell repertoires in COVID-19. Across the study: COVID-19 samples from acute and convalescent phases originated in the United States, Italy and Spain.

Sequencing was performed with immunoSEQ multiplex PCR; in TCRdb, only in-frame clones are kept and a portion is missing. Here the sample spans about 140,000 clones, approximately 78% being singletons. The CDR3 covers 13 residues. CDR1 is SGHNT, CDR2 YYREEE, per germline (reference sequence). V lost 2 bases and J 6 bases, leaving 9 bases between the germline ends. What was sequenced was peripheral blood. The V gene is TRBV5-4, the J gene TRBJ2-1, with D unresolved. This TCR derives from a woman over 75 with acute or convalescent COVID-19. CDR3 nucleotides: TGTGCCAGCAGCTTCATAGACTCCAATGAGCAGTTCTTC. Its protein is CASSFIDSNEQFF.